Listed here are 22 T cell receptor beta chains from one sample, sequenced in a study of shared clonotypes between healthy human individuals. Produced via immunoSEQ multiplex PCR; TCRdb's table is partial and in-frame only. The repertoire includes a few million clones, about nine tenths of them detected once, and roughly 0.34% sits in the top ten. The sample consisted of naive CD4+ T cells from PBMCs. The subset here: CD45RA+ positively selected. These receptors were taken from a man younger than 30 in good health. Some clones in this sample may be carry-over from other donors' samples.

This clone has only one observation. This rearrangement joins TRBV15 to TRBJ2-2; 8 bases map to TRBD1. The CDR3 spans 17 residues. CDR1 is LNHNV and CDR2 is YYDKDF in the germline V gene (reference sequence). V was pared by 0 bases and J by 5 bases, with 8 bases of the junction left unmatched. The CDR3 sequence: CATSRDRSTGETGELFF. CDR3 nucleotides: TGTGCCACCAGCAGAGATCGGTCGACAGGGGAGACCGGGGAGCTGTTTTTT.

CDR3 amino acids: CSVEGGQGSYEQYF. CDR3 nucleotide sequence: TGCAGCGTTGAAGGGGGACAGGGGTCCTACGAGCAGTACTTC. V and J are TRBV29-1 and TRBJ2-7; 10 positions agree with TRBD1. The ends lost 1 base at V and 1 base at J; junction bases unmatched: 1. The germline gives CDR1 SQVTM, CDR2 ANQGSEA. The CDR3 consists of 14 residues.

This clone was picked up a small number of times. This chain links TRBV10-3 with TRBJ1-1; no firm D call. Per germline, CDR1 ENHRY and CDR2 SYGVKD. Trimming stripped 10 bases from V and 2 bases from J, with 17 bases between. CDR3 length: 14 residues. The CDR3 DNA sequence: TGTGCCACAAGGAGGAGCGACACCAACACTGAAGCTTTCTTT. Protein product: CATRRSDTNTEAFF.

The chain couples TRBV5-4 to TRBJ1-1; TRBD1 might be the D (6 bases). This CDR3 has 16 residues. Germline lookup yields CDR1 SGHNT and CDR2 YYREEE (reference sequence). Trimming took 0 bases from V and 1 from J, leaving 13 bases between them. CDR3 in DNA: TGTGCCAGCAGCTTGGGGGGAGGCAGGGGGAACACTGAAGCTTTCTTT. It specifies CASSLGGGRGNTEAFF.

On this clone: Other DNA sequences in the same sample also yield this CDR3. The CDR3: CASSGSSYNEQFF. DNA of the CDR3: TGTGCCAGTAGCGGGAGCTCCTACAATGAGCAGTTCTTC. This chain connects TRBV6-5 to TRBJ2-1; 9 bases are a match to TRBD2. CDR1 is MNHEY and CDR2 is SVGAGI in the germline V gene. The CDR3 has 13 amino acids. The trim removed 9 bases at V and 0 bases at J, leaving 0 bases unmatched.

The genes are TRBV4-1 and TRBJ1-2; no reliable D call. V dropped 1 base and J dropped 4 bases, with 10 bases sitting between them. Germline assignment: CDR1 MGHRA and CDR2 YSYEKL. CDR3 length: 14 amino acids. CDR3 nucleotides: TGCGCCAGCAGCCAAGGAAGCGGAACCTATGGCTACACCTTC. As protein: CASSQGSGTYGYTF.

A word on this clone: Other DNA sequences in the same sample also yield this CDR3. This rearrangement joins TRBV5-4 to TRBJ1-5; no firm D call. This CDR3 region has 13 residues. CDR1 is SGHNT and CDR2 is YYREEE in the germline V gene (reference sequence). The V and J ends lost 0 bases and 4 bases respectively, with 5 bases between them. CDR3 DNA sequence: TGTGCCAGCAGCTTGGGTCAGAATCAGCCCCAGCATTTT. As protein: CASSLGQNQPQHF.

The chain recombines TRBV7-8 with TRBJ2-7; 10 bases align to TRBD2. The CDR3 consists of 15 residues. Germline CDR1 reads SGHVS; CDR2 reads FQNEAQ. Trimming cost V 4 bases and J 0 bases; bases outside gene matches: 3. The CDR3 DNA reads as TGTGCCAGCAGCTGGACTAGCGGTCCCTCCTACGAGCAGTACTTC. This gives the protein CASSWTSGPSYEQYF.

The sample holds one count of this clone. The chain uses TRBV28 and TRBJ2-2, with TRBD1 identical over 7 bases. The V segment lost 4 bases and the J segment 1 base; nucleotides outside the gene matches: 9. CDR3 length: 17 amino acids. Germline CDR1 reads MDHEN; CDR2 reads SYDVKM. CDR3 nucleotide sequence: TGTGCCAGCAGTTCCGACAGGGTCCACCTGAACACCGGGGAGCTGTTTTTT. Translating it yields CASSSDRVHLNTGELFF.

The chain links TRBV15 to TRBJ2-2; no firm D call. The V and J ends lost 1 base and 6 bases respectively, with 9 bases between them. The germline gives CDR1 LNHNV, CDR2 YYDKDF (reference sequence). This CDR3 comprises 14 residues. The CDR3 spells CATSRAYGAGELFF. The CDR3 DNA reads as TGTGCCACCAGCAGAGCATATGGCGCCGGGGAGCTGTTTTTT.

This clone was detected once. The V call is TRBV14, the J call TRBJ1-2; D gene ambiguous. CDR3 length equals 15 residues. Trimming removed 0 bases from V and 5 bases from J, with 13 bases in between. Germline-derived CDR1 and CDR2 are SGHDN and FVKESK. The CDR3 reads CASSQDGEYWYGYTF. The CDR3 nucleotides read TGTGCCAGCAGCCAAGACGGAGAGTATTGGTATGGCTACACCTTC.

The J gene is TRBJ2-1, the V gene TRBV2; 11 bases are shared with TRBD1. V lost 6 bases to trimming and J lost 6 bases; unmatched junction nucleotides: 4. CDR3 length equals 14 residues. The V gene's germline CDR1 is SNHLY and CDR2 FYNNEI. The CDR3 region has the DNA TGTGCCAGCAGCCGGGACAGGGGGGCCAATGAGCAGTTCTTC. Protein sequence: CASSRDRGANEQFF.

This chain joins TRBV6-1 and TRBJ2-1, with D perhaps TRBD2 (5 bases). The CDR3 length is 12 residues. Trimming shortened V by 4 bases and J by 7 bases, and 8 bases separated the two germline ends. In germline, CDR1 is MNHNS, CDR2 SASEGT. The CDR3 bases are TGTGCCAGCAGTGGCGGCGGGAATGAGCAGTTCTTC. Protein: CASSGGGNEQFF.

As DNA, the CDR3 is TGTGCCAGTAGTCCAACTCCCCGGGACGGGGGGTCCTACGAGCAGTACTTC. Translated: CASSPTPRDGGSYEQYF. The chain links TRBV19 to TRBJ2-7; 7 bases map to TRBD2. V shed 5 bases, J shed 1 base, and the junction held 14 bases outside the gene matches. CDR1 is LNHDA and CDR2 is SQIVND in the germline V gene (reference sequence). This CDR3 comprises 17 residues.

J is TRBJ1-1 and V is TRBV4-3; tentative D call: TRBD1 (5 bases). CDR3 length: 15 amino acids. Germline V CDR1 and CDR2: LGHNA, YSLEER. Trimming shortened V by 0 bases and J by 5 bases, and 13 bases separated the two germline ends. CDR3 in amino acids: CASSQDSGTRTEAFF. CDR3 nucleotide sequence: TGCGCCAGCAGCCAAGATTCAGGGACCAGAACTGAAGCTTTCTTT.

Notes on this clone: The sample holds other DNA sequences that translate to the same CDR3. The V call is TRBV2, the J call TRBJ2-1; TRBD2 is a possible D gene (5 bases). This CDR3 has 14 amino acids. Germline values: CDR1 SNHLY, CDR2 FYNNEI. Deletions cut 3 bases from V and 2 bases from J, with 8 bases between. CDR3 DNA sequence: TGTGCCAGCAGTGAGGGGAGCCCCTACAATGAGCAGTTCTTC. Residues: CASSEGSPYNEQFF.

This clone has more than one count but fewer than ten. This CDR3 is also generated by other DNA sequences in the sample. The chain employs TRBV2 and TRBJ2-7; D is unresolved. The germline V gene encodes CDR1 SNHLY and CDR2 FYNNEI. The CDR3 sequence is 11 residues long. V lost 3 bases to trimming and J lost 2 bases, with 2 bases between them. This chain's CDR3 is CASSETYEQYF. CDR3 sequence (DNA): TGTGCCAGCAGTGAGACCTACGAGCAGTACTTC.

The chain employs TRBV28 and TRBJ2-5; D unclear. V dropped 6 bases and J dropped 5 bases, with 13 bases sitting between them. Germline V gene sequence: CDR1 MDHEN, CDR2 SYDVKM. The CDR3 length is 13 residues. The DNA for the CDR3 is TGTGCCAGCAGAATTCCCAGTGGCGAGACCCAGTACTTC. Its translation is CASRIPSGETQYF.

Concerning this clone itself: This same CDR3 is encoded by further DNA sequences in the sample. The chain couples TRBV10-3 to TRBJ2-7; unclear D gene. V gave up 0 bases and J gave up 2 bases, with 8 bases separating them. The CDR3 runs 14 residues. The V gene's germline CDR1 is ENHRY and CDR2 SYGVKD. This chain's CDR3 is CAISESTRAYEQYF. The DNA of the CDR3 is TGTGCCATCAGTGAGTCGACTCGGGCCTACGAGCAGTACTTC.

This chain connects TRBV5-1 to TRBJ2-1; tentative D call: TRBD2 (6 bases). There are 15 residues in the CDR3. Germline loops: CDR1 SGHRS, CDR2 YFSETQ. Trimming took 0 bases from V and 9 from J, leaving 16 bases between them. CDR3 sequence (DNA): TGCGCCAGCAGCTTGGGGGCTGGGACTGCGGGTGAGCAGTTCTTC. Amino acids: CASSLGAGTAGEQFF. Full variable domain (outside the CDR3, taken from reference TRBV5-1 and TRBJ2-1): KAGVTQTPRYLIKTRGQQVTLSCSPISGHRSVSWYQQTPGQGLQFLFEYFSETQRNKGNFPGRFSGRQFSNSRSEMNVSTLELGDSALYLCASSLGAGTAGEQFFGPGTRLTVL.

This rearrangement joins TRBV18 to TRBJ2-3, with unresolved D. V was trimmed by 1 base and J by 0 bases, leaving 11 bases between them. Germline V gene lookup returns CDR1 KGHSH and CDR2 LQKENI. This CDR3 contains 16 residues. In nucleotides, the CDR3 is TGTGCCAGCTCACCACTGGGCAGAGGAAGCACAGATACGCAGTATTTT. The encoded protein is CASSPLGRGSTDTQYF.

This chain uses TRBV7-9 with TRBJ1-3; D gene unclear. From germline, CDR1 is SEHNR and CDR2 FQNEAQ (reference sequence). CDR3 length equals 16 residues. The V gene lost 2 bases and the J gene lost 2 bases, with 13 bases spanning the gap. CDR3 coding DNA: TGTGCCAGCAGCTTAAGTCTGTCTGGGGCTGGAAACACCATATATTTT. Translation: CASSLSLSGAGNTIYF.